These T cell receptor beta chains were read from a single sample in a study of blood T cell repertoires in COVID-19. The method was immunoSEQ multiplex PCR; TCRdb's version includes in-frame clones alone and lacks a portion of them. This sample has under 200,000 clones; 70% to 90% occur once, and the top ten carry 2.1%. The specimen was peripheral blood. These receptors originate from a man in his 70s with active or convalescent COVID-19. Each CDR3 is given with its conserved first and last residue. The order of the fields is CDR3 DNA, CDR3 protein, J gene, V gene, clone size, D gene, CDR3 length. A D gene is named only where the DNA matches it firmly. Rows may omit the clone size; those that give it use once, few, many or a size class.

TGTGCCAGCAGTTCAGACAGGGGGCACTATAATTCACCCCTCCACTTT,CASSSDRGHYNSPLHF,TRBJ1-6,TRBV6-5,few,TRBD1,16
TGTGCCAGCAGCAGAGGGAGGGCGGACGGGGAGCTGTTTTTT,CASSRGRADGELFF,TRBJ2-2,TRBV7-2,once,TRBD2,14
TGTGCCAGCAGTGACGCGGGACGGGGTCTCCACGAGCAGTACTTC,CASSDAGRGLHEQYF,TRBJ2-7,TRBV6-1,NA,NA,15
TGTGCCAGCAGCCTAGGTGGGACAGGGTTATCAAAACTGTTTTTT,CASSLGGTGLSKLFF,TRBJ1-4,TRBV7-2,NA,TRBD1,15
TGTGCCAGCGGGACCGGGACTTTCCGCACAGATACGCAGTATTTT,CASGTGTFRTDTQYF,TRBJ2-3,TRBV6-5,NA,NA,15
TGTGCCAGCAGGGGCCCCGTCCAGACAGAAAACAATGAGCAGTTCTTC,CASRGPVQTENNEQFF,TRBJ2-1,TRBV6-4,NA,NA,16
TGCGCCAGCAGCCAAGGTCCCGACAGGCTCCTCTACGAGCAGTACTTC,CASSQGPDRLLYEQYF,TRBJ2-7,TRBV4-3,few,NA,16
TGTGCCAGTCGGGGAGGGGGTAGCAATCAGCCCCAGCATTTT,CASRGGGSNQPQHF,TRBJ1-5,TRBV6-6,NA,NA,14
TGTGCCAGCAGCTTAGCCTTACTAGCGGGATCGAAGAACGAGCAGTACTTC,CASSLALLAGSKNEQYF,TRBJ2-7,TRBV7-2,NA,TRBD2,17
TGTGCTAGTGGTCTGGAGGGGCTCAGGAACACTGAAGCTTTCTTT,CASGLEGLRNTEAFF,TRBJ1-1,TRBV12-5,NA,NA,15
TGTGCCAGCAGCTTAGAACAGGGTTCCTTAGATACGCAGTATTTT,CASSLEQGSLDTQYF,TRBJ2-3,TRBV7-8,NA,NA,15
TGTGCCAGCACCCGGGACAGTCTTAATTCACCCCTCCACTTT,CASTRDSLNSPLHF,TRBJ1-6,TRBV6-5,NA,TRBD1,14
TGTGCCAGCTCACCTTTCTCAGGGTCCATGAACACTGAAGCTTTCTTT,CASSPFSGSMNTEAFF,TRBJ1-1,TRBV18,NA,NA,16
TGTGCCAGCAGCCCTAACGAGAAGACAGGGGGCGAGCAGTACTTC,CASSPNEKTGGEQYF,TRBJ2-7,TRBV11-3,NA,TRBD1,15
TGTGCCAGTAGTACAAGGACAGTGAACACCGGGGAGCTGTTTTTT,CASSTRTVNTGELFF,TRBJ2-2,TRBV19,NA,NA,15
TGTGCCACCCGTTCGGCAGGGCGGGGTGGCTACACCTTC,CATRSAGRGGYTF,TRBJ1-2,TRBV24-1,NA,NA,13
TGTGCCAGCTCACCCTTCTCTGATGACAGGGTTCCTCGGCTGACAGGGGTATGGGATACGCAGTATTTT,CASSPFSDDRVPRLTGVWDTQYF,TRBJ2-3,TRBV18,NA,TRBD1,23
TGTGCCAGCAGTTTACAGGGGGGTTATGGCTACACCTTC,CASSLQGGYGYTF,TRBJ1-2,TRBV12-3/TRBV12-4,few,TRBD1,13
TGTGCCAGCAGCCCAGGTCCCGGGACTAGCGGGAGGAACACCGGGGAGCTGTTTTTT,CASSPGPGTSGRNTGELFF,TRBJ2-2,TRBV11-3,few,TRBD2,19
TGTGCCAGCACTGTAATAGATCGGGGGTGGGCTACTGAAGCTTTCTTT,CASTVIDRGWATEAFF,TRBJ1-1,TRBV28,few,NA,16
TGTGCCAGCAGCGGGACTAGCGTCCCAGATACGCAGTATTTT,CASSGTSVPDTQYF,TRBJ2-3,TRBV2,NA,TRBD2,14
TGTGCCAGCAGCTTGGGGCAGCAAGAGACCCAGTACTTC,CASSLGQQETQYF,TRBJ2-5,TRBV5-8,NA,NA,13
TGCGCCAGCACAGGTCCGGAGGCGACCCAGTACTTC,CASTGPEATQYF,TRBJ2-5,TRBV10-1,NA,NA,12
TGTGCCAGCAGCTTGCAGGGGGGACTTCAGCCCCAGCATTTT,CASSLQGGLQPQHF,TRBJ1-5,TRBV7-2,NA,TRBD1,14
TGTGCCAGCACCCCTAGCAGGGGCAATTCACCCCTCCACTTT,CASTPSRGNSPLHF,TRBJ1-6,TRBV2,NA,NA,14
TGTGCCAGCAGCGCCGGAATCGGGCAGGGGGCTGGTGAGCAGTACTTC,CASSAGIGQGAGEQYF,TRBJ2-7,TRBV9,NA,TRBD1,16
TGTGCCAGCAGCCTCGGGAGGGGAGAGACCCAGTACTTC,CASSLGRGETQYF,TRBJ2-5,TRBV5-6,few,TRBD2,13
TGTGCCAGCAGCCTTCCCCAAGGGGGCACTGAAGCTTTCTTT,CASSLPQGGTEAFF,TRBJ1-1,TRBV28,NA,NA,14
TGTGCCAGCCGCCCCCAAAGCGGGAGTGGGTACGAGCAGTACTTC,CASRPQSGSGYEQYF,TRBJ2-7,TRBV11-2,NA,TRBD2,15
TGTGCCAGCAGTCCCCCACAGGCCCCCTACGAGCAGTACTTC,CASSPPQAPYEQYF,TRBJ2-7,TRBV28,NA,NA,14
TGTGCCAGCAGACCCGGACTGTTTAATTCTCCCCTCCACTTT,CASRPGLFNSPLHF,TRBJ1-6,TRBV7-8,NA,NA,14
TGCGCCAGCAGCGCGGGACGGAGCTCCTACAATGAGCAGTTCTTC,CASSAGRSSYNEQFF,TRBJ2-1,TRBV10-1,NA,NA,15
TGTGCCAGCAGTTTTGTGGGGAGCTCCTACAATGAGCAGTTCTTC,CASSFVGSSYNEQFF,TRBJ2-1,TRBV28,few,NA,15